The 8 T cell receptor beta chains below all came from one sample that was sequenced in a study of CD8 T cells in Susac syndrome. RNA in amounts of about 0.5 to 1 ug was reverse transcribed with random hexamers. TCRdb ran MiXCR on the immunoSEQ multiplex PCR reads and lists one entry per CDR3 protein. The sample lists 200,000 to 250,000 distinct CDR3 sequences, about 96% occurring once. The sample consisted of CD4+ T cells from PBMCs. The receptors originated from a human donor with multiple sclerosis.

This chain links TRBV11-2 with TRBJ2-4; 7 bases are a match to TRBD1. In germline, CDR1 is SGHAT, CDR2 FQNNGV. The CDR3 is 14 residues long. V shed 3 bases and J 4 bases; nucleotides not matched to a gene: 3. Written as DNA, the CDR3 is TGTGCCAGCAGCTTCCCGGGACAGAAAAACATTCAGTACTTC. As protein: CASSFPGQKNIQYF.

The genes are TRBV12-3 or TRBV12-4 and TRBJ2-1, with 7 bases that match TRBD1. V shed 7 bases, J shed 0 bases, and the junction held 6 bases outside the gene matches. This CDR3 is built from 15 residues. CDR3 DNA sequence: TGTGCCAGCACCCCGGGACAGAGCTCCTACAATGAGCAGTTCTTC. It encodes CASTPGQSSYNEQFF.

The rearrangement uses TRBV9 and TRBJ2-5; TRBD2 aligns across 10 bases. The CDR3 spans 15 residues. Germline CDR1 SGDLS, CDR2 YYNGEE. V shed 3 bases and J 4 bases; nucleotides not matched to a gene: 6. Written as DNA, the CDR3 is TGTGCCAGCAGCGCCGACGTAGCGGGGGGAGAGACCCAGTACTTC. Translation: CASSADVAGGETQYF.

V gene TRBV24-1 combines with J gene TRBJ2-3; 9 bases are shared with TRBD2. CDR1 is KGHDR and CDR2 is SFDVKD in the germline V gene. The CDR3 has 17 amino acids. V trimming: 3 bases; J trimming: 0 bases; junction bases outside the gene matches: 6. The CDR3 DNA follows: TGTGCCACCAGTGATCCCTCTAGCGGGGCTAGCACAGATACGCAGTATTTT. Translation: CATSDPSSGASTDTQYF.

The chain's CDR3 is CASSLGLLQETQYF. The CDR3 region has the DNA TGCGCCAGCAGCTTGGGTCTATTACAAGAGACCCAGTACTTC. V usage is TRBV5-1 and J usage is TRBJ2-5; D uncertain. Germline-derived CDR1 and CDR2 are SGHRS and YFSETQ. The CDR3 is made up of 14 amino acids. Trimming shortened V by 0 bases and J by 2 bases, and 8 bases separated the two germline ends.

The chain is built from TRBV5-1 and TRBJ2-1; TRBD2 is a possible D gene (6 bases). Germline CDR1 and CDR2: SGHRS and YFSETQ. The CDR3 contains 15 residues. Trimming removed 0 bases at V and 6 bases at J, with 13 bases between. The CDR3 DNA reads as TGCGCCAGCAGCTTGGCCTCATTTAGCGGCAATGAGCAGTTCTTC. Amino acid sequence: CASSLASFSGNEQFF.

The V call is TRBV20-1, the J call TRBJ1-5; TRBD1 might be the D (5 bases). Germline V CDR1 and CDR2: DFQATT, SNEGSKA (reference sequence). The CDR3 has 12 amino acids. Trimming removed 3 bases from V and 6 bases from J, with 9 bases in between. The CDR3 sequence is CSAREGVQPQHF. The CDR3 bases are TGCAGTGCTAGGGAAGGGGTTCAGCCCCAGCATTTT.

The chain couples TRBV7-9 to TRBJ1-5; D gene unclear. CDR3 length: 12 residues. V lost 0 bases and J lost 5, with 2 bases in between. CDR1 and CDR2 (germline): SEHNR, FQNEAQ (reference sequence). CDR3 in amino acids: CASSLADQPQHF. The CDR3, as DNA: TGTGCCAGCAGCTTAGCCGATCAGCCCCAGCATTTT.